The T cell receptor beta chain described here comes from a study of T-cell reconstitution after alpha-beta-depleted transplantation in children. Study-wide results and limits: Several hundred expanded graft clones reportedly gave rise to the alpha-beta T cells present about two months after transplant.

This clonotype turned up a few times. Its antigen is as yet unknown. This sample's TCRbeta library carried unique molecular identifier barcodes. TCRdb called the PCR reads again in MiXCR, with one record for every CDR3 protein. Of approximately 800,000 distinct CDR3 sequences listed, around 17% are singletons. Germline CDR1 reads LNHNV; CDR2 reads YYDKDF (reference sequence). The CDR3 has 17 amino acids. V was cut by 0 bases and J by 2 bases, with 16 bases left in between. The sample was PBMCs, mostly from graft donor cells, taken 360 days after TCRalphabeta/CD19-depleted stem cell transplant. V gene TRBV15 combines with J gene TRBJ2-5; D is unresolved. The receptor comes from a male patient between 10 and 17 years old who had a stem cell transplant for acute lymphoblastic leukemia, so the T cells may come from the graft donor. The CDR3 sequence is CATSRDPSANFQETQYF. In DNA, the CDR3 is TGTGCCACCAGCAGAGATCCCTCCGCCAATTTTCAAGAGACCCAGTACTTC. Supplemented by reference TRBV15 and TRBJ2-5, the full variable domain reads DAMVIQNPRYQVTQFGKPVTLSCSQTLNHNVMYWYQQKSSQAPKLLFHYYDKDFNNEADTPDNFQSRRPNTSFCFLDIRSPGLGDTAMYLCATSRDPSANFQETQYFGPGTRLLVL.